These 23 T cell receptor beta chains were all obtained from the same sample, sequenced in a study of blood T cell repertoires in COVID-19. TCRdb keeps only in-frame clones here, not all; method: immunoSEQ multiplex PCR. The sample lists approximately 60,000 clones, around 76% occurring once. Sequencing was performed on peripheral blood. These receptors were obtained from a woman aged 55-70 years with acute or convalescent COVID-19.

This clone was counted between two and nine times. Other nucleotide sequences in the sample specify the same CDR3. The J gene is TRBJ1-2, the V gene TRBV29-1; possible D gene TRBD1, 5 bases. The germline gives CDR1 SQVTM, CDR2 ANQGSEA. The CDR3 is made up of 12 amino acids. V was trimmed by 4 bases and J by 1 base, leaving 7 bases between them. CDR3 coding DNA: TGCAGCGTTGGTCAGGGTAACTATGGCTACACCTTC. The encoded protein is CSVGQGNYGYTF.

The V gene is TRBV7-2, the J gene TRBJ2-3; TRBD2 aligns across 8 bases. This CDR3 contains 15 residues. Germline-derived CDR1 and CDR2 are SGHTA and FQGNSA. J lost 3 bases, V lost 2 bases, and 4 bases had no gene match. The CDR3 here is CASSLRAGETDTQYF. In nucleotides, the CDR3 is TGTGCCAGCAGCTTACGAGCGGGGGAGACAGATACGCAGTATTTT.

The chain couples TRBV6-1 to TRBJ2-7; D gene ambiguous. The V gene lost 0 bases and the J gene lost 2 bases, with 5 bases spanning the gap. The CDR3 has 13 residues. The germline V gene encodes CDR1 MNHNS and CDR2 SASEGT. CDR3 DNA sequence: TGTGCCAGCAGTGAAGCGTCTCCCTACGAGCAGTACTTC. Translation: CASSEASPYEQYF.

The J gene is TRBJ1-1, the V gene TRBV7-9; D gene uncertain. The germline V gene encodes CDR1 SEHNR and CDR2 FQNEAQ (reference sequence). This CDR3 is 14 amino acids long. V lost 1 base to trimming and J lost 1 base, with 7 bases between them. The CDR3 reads CASSLGHPNTEAFF. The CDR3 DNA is TGTGCCAGCAGCTTAGGACACCCGAACACTGAAGCTTTCTTT.

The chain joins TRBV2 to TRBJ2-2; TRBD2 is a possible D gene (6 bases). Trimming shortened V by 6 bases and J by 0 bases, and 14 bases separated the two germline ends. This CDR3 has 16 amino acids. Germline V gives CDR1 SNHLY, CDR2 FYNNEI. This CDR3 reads CASRPGSGANTGELFF. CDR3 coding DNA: TGTGCCAGCAGACCCGGGTCGGGGGCGAACACCGGGGAGCTGTTTTTT.

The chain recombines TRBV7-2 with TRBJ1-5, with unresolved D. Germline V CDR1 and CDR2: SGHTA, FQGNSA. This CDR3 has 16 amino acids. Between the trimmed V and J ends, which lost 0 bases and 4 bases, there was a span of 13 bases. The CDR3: CASSLASGMGNQPQHF. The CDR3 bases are TGTGCCAGCAGCTTAGCATCGGGGATGGGAAATCAGCCCCAGCATTTT. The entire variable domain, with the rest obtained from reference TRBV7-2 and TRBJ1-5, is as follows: GAGVSQSPSNKVTEKGKDVELRCDPISGHTALYWYRQSLGQGLEFLIYFQGNSAPDKSGLPSDRFSAERTGGSVSTLTIQRTQQEDSAVYLCASSLASGMGNQPQHFGDGTRLSIL.

Here the CDR3 reads CASSLGLAGARETQYF. CDR3 DNA sequence: TGCGCCAGCAGCTTGGGACTAGCGGGGGCAAGGGAGACCCAGTACTTC. This chain links TRBV5-1 with TRBJ2-5, with 12 bases fitting TRBD2. Per the germline V gene, CDR1 is SGHRS and CDR2 is YFSETQ. The CDR3 spans 16 residues. Trimming at V came to 0 bases and at J to 5 bases, leaving 5 bases not matched to a gene.

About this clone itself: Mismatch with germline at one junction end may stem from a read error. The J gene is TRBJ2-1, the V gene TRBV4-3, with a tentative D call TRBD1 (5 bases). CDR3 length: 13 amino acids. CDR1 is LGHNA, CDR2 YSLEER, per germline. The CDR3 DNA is TGCGCCAGCGGCCAGACAGAGAACAATGAGCAGTTCTTC. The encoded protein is CASGQTENNEQFF.

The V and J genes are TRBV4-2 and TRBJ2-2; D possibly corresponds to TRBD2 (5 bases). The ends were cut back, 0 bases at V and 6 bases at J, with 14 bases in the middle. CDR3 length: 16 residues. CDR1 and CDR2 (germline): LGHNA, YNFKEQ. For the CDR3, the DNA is TGTGCCAGCAGCCAAGAAGGGCCGAGCGGACCCGGGGAGCTGTTTTTT. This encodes CASSQEGPSGPGELFF.

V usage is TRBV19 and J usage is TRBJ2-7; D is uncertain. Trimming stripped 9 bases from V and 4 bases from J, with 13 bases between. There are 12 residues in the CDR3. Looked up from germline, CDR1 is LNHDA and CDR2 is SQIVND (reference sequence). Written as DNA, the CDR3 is TGTGCCAGCCAGATGGTGAAATACGAGCAGTACTTC. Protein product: CASQMVKYEQYF.

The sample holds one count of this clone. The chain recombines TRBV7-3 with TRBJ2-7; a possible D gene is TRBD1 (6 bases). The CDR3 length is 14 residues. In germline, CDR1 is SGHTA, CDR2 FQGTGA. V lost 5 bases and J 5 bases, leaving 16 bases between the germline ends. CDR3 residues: CASSPTGLLNEQYF. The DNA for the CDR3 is TGTGCCAGCAGCCCCACAGGGCTCCTAAACGAGCAGTACTTC. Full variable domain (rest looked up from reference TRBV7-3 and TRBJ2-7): GAGVSQTPSNKVTEKGKYVELRCDPISGHTALYWYRQSLGQGPEFLIYFQGTGAADDSGLPNDRFFAVRPEGSVSTLKIQRTERGDSAVYLCASSPTGLLNEQYFGPGTRLTVT.

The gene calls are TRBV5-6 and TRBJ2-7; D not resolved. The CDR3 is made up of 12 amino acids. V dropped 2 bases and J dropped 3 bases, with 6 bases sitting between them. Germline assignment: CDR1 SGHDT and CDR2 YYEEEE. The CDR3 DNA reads TGTGCCAGCAGCTTTGGCGGCTACGAGCAGTACTTC. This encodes CASSFGGYEQYF.

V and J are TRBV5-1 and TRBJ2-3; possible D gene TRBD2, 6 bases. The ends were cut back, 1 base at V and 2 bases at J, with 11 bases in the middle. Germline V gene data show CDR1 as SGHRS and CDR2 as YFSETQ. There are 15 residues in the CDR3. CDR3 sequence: CASSLTGGATDTQYF. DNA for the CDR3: TGCGCCAGCAGCTTGACTGGCGGGGCCACAGATACGCAGTATTTT.

The CDR3 reads CASRLGQGNTGELFF. In DNA form, the CDR3 reads TGTGCCAGCAGGCTCGGACAGGGGAACACCGGGGAGCTGTTTTTT. J is TRBJ2-2 and V is TRBV3-1 (or the pseudogene TRBV3-2); 8 nucleotides line up with TRBD1. CDR1 is LGHDT, CDR2 YNNKEL, per germline (reference sequence). The CDR3 is made up of 15 amino acids. Trimming cost V 6 bases and J 1 base; bases outside gene matches: 4.

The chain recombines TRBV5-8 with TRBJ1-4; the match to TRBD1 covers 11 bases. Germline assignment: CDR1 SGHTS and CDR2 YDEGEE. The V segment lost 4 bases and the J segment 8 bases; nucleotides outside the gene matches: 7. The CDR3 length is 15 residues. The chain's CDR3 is CASSARTGGREKLFF. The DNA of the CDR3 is TGTGCCAGCAGCGCCCGGACAGGGGGCCGGGAAAAACTGTTTTTT. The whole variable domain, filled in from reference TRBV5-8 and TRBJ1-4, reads EAGVTQSPTHLIKTRGQQATLRCSPISGHTSVYWYQQALGLGLQFLLWYDEGEERNRGNFPPRFSGRQFPNYSSELNVNALELEDSALYLCASSARTGGREKLFFGSGTQLSVL.

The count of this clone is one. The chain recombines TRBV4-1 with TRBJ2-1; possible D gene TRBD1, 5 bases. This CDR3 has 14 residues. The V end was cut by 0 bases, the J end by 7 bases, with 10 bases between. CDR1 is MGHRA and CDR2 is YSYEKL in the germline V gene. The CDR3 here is CASSQDWQGNEQFF. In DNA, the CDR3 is TGCGCCAGCAGCCAAGATTGGCAGGGTAATGAGCAGTTCTTC.

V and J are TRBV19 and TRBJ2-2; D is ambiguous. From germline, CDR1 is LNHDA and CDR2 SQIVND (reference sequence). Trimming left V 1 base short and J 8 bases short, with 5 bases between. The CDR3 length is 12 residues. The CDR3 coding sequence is TGTGCCAGTAGTATAGTATTTGGGGAGCTGTTTTTT. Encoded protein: CASSIVFGELFF.

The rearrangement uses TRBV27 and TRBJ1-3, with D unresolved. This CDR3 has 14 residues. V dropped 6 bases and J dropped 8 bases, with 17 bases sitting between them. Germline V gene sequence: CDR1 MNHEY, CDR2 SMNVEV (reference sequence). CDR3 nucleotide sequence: TGTGCCAGCAGCCCATCCCCGGGGTTACACACCATATATTTT. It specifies CASSPSPGLHTIYF.

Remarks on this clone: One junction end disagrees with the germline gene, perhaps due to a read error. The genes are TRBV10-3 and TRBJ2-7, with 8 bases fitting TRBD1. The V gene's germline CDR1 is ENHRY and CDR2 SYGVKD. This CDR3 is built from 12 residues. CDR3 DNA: TGTGCCATCAGTGAGTCGAGACAGGGGTTGGACTTC. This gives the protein CAISESRQGLDF.

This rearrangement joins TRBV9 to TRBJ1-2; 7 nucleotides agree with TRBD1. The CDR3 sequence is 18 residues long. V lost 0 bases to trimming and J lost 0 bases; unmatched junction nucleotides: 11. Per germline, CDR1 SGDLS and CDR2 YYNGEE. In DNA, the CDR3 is TGTGCCAGCAGCGTAGAAGACAGGGTCGGACTTACTAACTATGGCTACACCTTC. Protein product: CASSVEDRVGLTNYGYTF. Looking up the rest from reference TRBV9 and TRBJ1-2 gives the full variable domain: DSGVTQTPKHLITATGQRVTLRCSPRSGDLSVYWYQQSLDQGLQFLIQYYNGEERAKGNILERFSAQQFPDLHSELNLSSLELGDSALYFCASSVEDRVGLTNYGYTFGSGTRLTVV.

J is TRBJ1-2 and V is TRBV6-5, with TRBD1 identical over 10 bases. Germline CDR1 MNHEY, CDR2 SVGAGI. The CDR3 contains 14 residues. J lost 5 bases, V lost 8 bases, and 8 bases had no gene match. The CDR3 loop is CASGGTGAAYGYTF. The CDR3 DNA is TGTGCCAGCGGGGGGACAGGGGCCGCGTATGGCTACACCTTC.

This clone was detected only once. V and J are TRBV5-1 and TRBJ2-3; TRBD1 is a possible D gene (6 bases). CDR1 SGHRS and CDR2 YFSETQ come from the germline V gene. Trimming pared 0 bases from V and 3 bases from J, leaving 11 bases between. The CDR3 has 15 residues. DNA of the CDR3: TGCGCCAGCAGCTTGGGGACAGTAAGTACAGATACGCAGTATTTT. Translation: CASSLGTVSTDTQYF.

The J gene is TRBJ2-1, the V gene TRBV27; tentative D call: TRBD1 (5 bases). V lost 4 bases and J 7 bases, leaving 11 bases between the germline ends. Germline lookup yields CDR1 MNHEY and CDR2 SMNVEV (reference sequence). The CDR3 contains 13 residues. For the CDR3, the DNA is TGTGCCAGCAGTTCCCAGGGCTGGAATGAGCAGTTCTTC. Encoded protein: CASSSQGWNEQFF.